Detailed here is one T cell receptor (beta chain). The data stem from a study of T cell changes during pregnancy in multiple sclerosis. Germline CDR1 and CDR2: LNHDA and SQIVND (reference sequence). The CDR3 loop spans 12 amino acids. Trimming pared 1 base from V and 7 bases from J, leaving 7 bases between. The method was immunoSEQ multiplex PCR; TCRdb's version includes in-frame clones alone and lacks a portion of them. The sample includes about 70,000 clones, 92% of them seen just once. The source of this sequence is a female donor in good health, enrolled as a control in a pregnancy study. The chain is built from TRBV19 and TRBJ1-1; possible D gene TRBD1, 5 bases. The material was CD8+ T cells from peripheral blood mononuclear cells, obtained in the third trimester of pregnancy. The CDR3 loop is CASSIGQLEAFF. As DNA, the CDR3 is TGTGCCAGTAGTATAGGACAGCTTGAAGCTTTCTTT.